This TCR beta chain appears in the sequencing data of a study of blood T cells in healthy people across ages. The sample holds a few counts of this clonotype. Antigen unknown. The authors ran a second PCR of 7 to 11 cycles using a sample-barcoded 5' primer and a J-beta primer mix. Researchers report that each sample yielded at least 2.5 million CDR3-containing paired-end reads. TCRdb recomputed calls from the 5' RACE reads with MiXCR, one row per CDR3 protein. Here the sample spans over 1,500,000 distinct CDR3 sequences, around half being singletons. The CDR3 sequence is 14 residues long. Germline V gene sequence: CDR1 SGHTA, CDR2 FQGNSA. Trimming cost V 5 bases and J 0 bases, with 11 bases left between them. Whole-study findings and limits: The study could not conclusively compare naive and antigen-experienced cells, given its unsorted PBMCs. Expanded clonotype changes were possibly confounded by unknown donor CMV status.

This TCR derives from a woman aged 40 to 50 in good health. The chain uses TRBV7-2 and TRBJ2-7; the D gene is possibly TRBD2 (6 bases). The sample consisted of blood. DNA for the CDR3: TGTGCCAGCAGCGGACCCGGGAGCTCCTACGAGCAGTACTTC. This encodes CASSGPGSSYEQYF.